In its sample, the clone carrying this T cell receptor beta chain was seen once. This record comes from a study of blood T cell repertoires in COVID-19. At the level of the study: Spain, Italy and the United States supplied samples that represented acute and convalescent COVID-19. T cells, B-cell-depleted T cells, or PBMCs supplied cDNA or gDNA.

This CDR3 is 16 amino acids long. J was trimmed by 9 bases and V by 6 bases; bases with no gene match: 14. In germline, CDR1 is MNHEY, CDR2 SVGEGT. Authors' methods: Estimation of nucleated cell counts relied on the amplification of reference gene primers. Only in-frame clones appear in the TCRdb table, and some are missing; sequencing was by immunoSEQ multiplex PCR. The V and J calls and clone size were taken over from that table, and D and trimming were inferred from the DNA. The data hold 65,000 to 95,000 clones, with 75% to 90% observed a single time. Material for sequencing was peripheral blood. V usage is TRBV6-2 or TRBV6-3 and J usage is TRBJ2-1; 10 bases align to TRBD2. This clonotype was obtained from a man between 70 and 80 years old with active or convalescent COVID-19. For the CDR3, the DNA is TGTGCCAGCAGCCCCCGAGGAGCGGGGGGGCCGGGTGAGCAGTTCTTC. This encodes CASSPRGAGGPGEQFF.